The rows below give T cell receptor beta chains drawn from one sample of a study of brain T cells in children with intractable seizures. Assay used: immunoSEQ multiplex PCR; TCRdb lists only in-frame clones, some missing. This sample yields under 400,000 clones, of which over 90% are seen a single time; about 5.8% belongs to the top ten. Source: peripheral blood, taken 4 to 6 months after surgery. The receptors here all came from a boy in the first two years of life with tuberous sclerosis and intractable seizures. Each CDR3 is given with its conserved first and last residue. The D gene is left open where the match is weak. The size field is filled for only some rows; it gives once, few, many or a size class.

D: TRBD2
V: TRBV11-3
size: once
J: TRBJ2-7
CDR3: CASSLGPGLAGNSYEQYF
DNA: TGTGCCAGCAGCTTAGGACCGGGGCTAGCGGGAAACTCCTACGAGCAGTACTTC

D: NA
V: TRBV7-2
size: NA
J: TRBJ1-1
CDR3: CASSDGDRRAFF
DNA: TGTGCCAGCAGCGACGGAGACAGAAGAGCTTTCTTT

D: TRBD1
V: TRBV7-3
size: NA
J: TRBJ1-6
CDR3: CASSLRGTANSPLHF
DNA: TGTGCCAGCAGCTTAAGGGGGACAGCTAATTCACCCCTCCACTTT

D: TRBD1
V: TRBV7-8
size: NA
J: TRBJ1-2
CDR3: CASSLGQGPGYGYTF
DNA: TGTGCCAGCAGCTTAGGACAGGGCCCGGGGTATGGCTACACCTTC

D: NA
V: TRBV9
size: NA
J: TRBJ2-7
CDR3: CASSVAASGWGEQYF
DNA: TGTGCCAGCAGCGTAGCAGCGAGCGGGTGGGGCGAGCAGTACTTC

D: NA
V: TRBV6-1
size: once
J: TRBJ1-2
CDR3: CASSESGRYGYTF
DNA: TGTGCCAGCAGTGAGTCTGGTCGCTATGGCTACACCTTC

D: NA
V: TRBV30
size: NA
J: TRBJ2-3
CDR3: CAWSVKQVGTDTQYF
DNA: TGTGCCTGGAGTGTTAAACAAGTGGGCACAGATACGCAGTATTTT

D: NA
V: TRBV12-3/TRBV12-4
size: NA
J: TRBJ2-1
CDR3: CASRFGTLGQFF
DNA: TGTGCCAGCAGATTTGGGACATTAGGGCAGTTCTTC

D: TRBD1
V: TRBV4-1
size: NA
J: TRBJ2-2
CDR3: CASSQELGTVVTGELFF
DNA: TGCGCCAGCAGCCAAGAGCTAGGGACAGTAGTCACCGGGGAGCTGTTTTTT

D: TRBD2
V: TRBV14
size: NA
J: TRBJ2-3
CDR3: CASSQGRGGAAAQYF
DNA: TGTGCCAGCAGCCAAGGACGCGGGGGGGCCGCAGCGCAGTATTTT

D: NA
V: TRBV18
size: NA
J: TRBJ2-5
CDR3: CASSPHQETQYF
DNA: TGTGCCAGCTCACCGCACCAAGAGACCCAGTACTTC

D: NA
V: TRBV4-1
size: NA
J: TRBJ2-5
CDR3: CASSQGQQETQYF
DNA: TGCGCCAGCAGCCAAGGACAGCAAGAGACCCAGTACTTC

D: TRBD1
V: TRBV4-2
size: few
J: TRBJ1-2
CDR3: CASSPTGGASYGYTF
DNA: TGTGCCAGCAGCCCAACAGGGGGCGCGTCCTATGGCTACACCTTC

D: NA
V: TRBV5-1
size: NA
J: TRBJ1-2
CDR3: CASSHRRNRNYGYTF
DNA: TGCGCCAGCAGCCATAGAAGGAACAGAAACTATGGCTACACCTTC

D: NA
V: TRBV2
size: NA
J: TRBJ1-1
CDR3: CASSLDRPKIWAVNTEAFF
DNA: TGTGCCAGCAGTTTAGATCGGCCCAAAATATGGGCGGTGAACACTGAAGCTTTCTTT

D: NA
V: TRBV5-4
size: NA
J: TRBJ2-4
CDR3: CASSLADRPNIQYF
DNA: TGTGCCAGCAGCTTGGCCGACAGGCCAAACATTCAGTACTTC

D: TRBD1
V: TRBV9
size: NA
J: TRBJ1-2
CDR3: CASSVVRGRGLDNGYTF
DNA: TGTGCCAGCAGCGTAGTAAGGGGGCGGGGTTTGGACAATGGCTACACCTTC

D: NA
V: TRBV5-4
size: NA
J: TRBJ2-1
CDR3: CASSLAGFEQFF
DNA: TGTGCCAGCAGCTTGGCGGGATTTGAGCAGTTCTTC

D: NA
V: TRBV27
size: NA
J: TRBJ1-6
CDR3: CASSLLGENSPLHF
DNA: TGTGCCAGCTCTCTCTTGGGGGAAAATTCACCCCTCCACTTT

D: NA
V: TRBV7-9
size: NA
J: TRBJ2-7
CDR3: CASSPWAGSGSYEQYF
DNA: TGTGCCAGCAGCCCCTGGGCAGGGAGCGGCTCCTACGAGCAGTACTTC

D: NA
V: TRBV19
size: NA
J: TRBJ1-1
CDR3: CASSISPGNTEAFF
DNA: TGTGCCAGTAGTATAAGTCCGGGGAACACTGAAGCTTTCTTT

D: TRBD2
V: TRBV6-5
size: NA
J: TRBJ2-3
CDR3: CASSWDLAAPEDTQYF
DNA: TGTGCCAGCAGTTGGGACCTAGCGGCGCCAGAGGATACGCAGTATTTT

D: TRBD1
V: TRBV10-1
size: NA
J: TRBJ1-6
CDR3: CASPQGINSPLHF
DNA: TGCGCCAGTCCACAGGGGATTAATTCACCCCTCCACTTT

D: TRBD1
V: TRBV6-5
size: NA
J: TRBJ1-2
CDR3: CASSYGGQGIYGYTF
DNA: TGTGCCAGCAGTTACGGGGGACAGGGGATCTATGGCTACACCTTC

D: TRBD1
V: TRBV5-6
size: NA
J: TRBJ1-2
CDR3: CASSLNGRGLDGYTF
DNA: TGTGCCAGCAGCTTGAATGGCAGGGGGCTGGATGGCTACACCTTC

D: TRBD1
V: TRBV30
size: NA
J: TRBJ1-6
CDR3: CAWRAGGTGNSPLHF
DNA: TGTGCCTGGAGGGCCGGTGGGACAGGGAATTCACCCCTCCACTTT

D: TRBD2
V: TRBV19
size: NA
J: TRBJ2-7
CDR3: CASSTGLAGYEQYF
DNA: TGTGCCAGTAGTACGGGACTAGCGGGCTACGAGCAGTACTTC

D: NA
V: TRBV9
size: NA
J: TRBJ2-5
CDR3: CASSVGEGGVETQYF
DNA: TGTGCCAGCAGCGTAGGGGAGGGGGGCGTAGAGACCCAGTACTTC

D: NA
V: TRBV5-4
size: once
J: TRBJ2-7
CDR3: CASSLSGSSVYEQYF
DNA: TGTGCCAGCAGCTTGAGCGGCAGCTCGGTATACGAGCAGTACTTC

D: TRBD1
V: TRBV7-9
size: NA
J: TRBJ2-7
CDR3: CASSFTGGYEQYF
DNA: TGTGCCAGCAGCTTTACAGGGGGCTACGAGCAGTACTTC

D: NA
V: TRBV30
size: NA
J: TRBJ1-1
CDR3: CAWSVPGVAANTEAFF
DNA: TGTGCCTGGAGTGTACCCGGGGTCGCGGCGAACACTGAAGCTTTCTTT